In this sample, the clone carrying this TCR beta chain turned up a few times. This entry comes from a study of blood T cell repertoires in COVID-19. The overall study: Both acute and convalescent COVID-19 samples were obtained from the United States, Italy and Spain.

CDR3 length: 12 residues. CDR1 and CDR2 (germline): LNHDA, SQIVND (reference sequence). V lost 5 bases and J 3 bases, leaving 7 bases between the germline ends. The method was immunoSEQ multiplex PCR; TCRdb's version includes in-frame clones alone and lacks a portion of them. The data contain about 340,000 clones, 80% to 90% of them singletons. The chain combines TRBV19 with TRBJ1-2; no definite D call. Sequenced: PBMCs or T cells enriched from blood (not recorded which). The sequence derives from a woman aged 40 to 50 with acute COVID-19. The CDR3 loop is CASSPLDYGYTF. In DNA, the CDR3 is TGTGCCAGTAGTCCTCTAGACTATGGCTACACCTTC.